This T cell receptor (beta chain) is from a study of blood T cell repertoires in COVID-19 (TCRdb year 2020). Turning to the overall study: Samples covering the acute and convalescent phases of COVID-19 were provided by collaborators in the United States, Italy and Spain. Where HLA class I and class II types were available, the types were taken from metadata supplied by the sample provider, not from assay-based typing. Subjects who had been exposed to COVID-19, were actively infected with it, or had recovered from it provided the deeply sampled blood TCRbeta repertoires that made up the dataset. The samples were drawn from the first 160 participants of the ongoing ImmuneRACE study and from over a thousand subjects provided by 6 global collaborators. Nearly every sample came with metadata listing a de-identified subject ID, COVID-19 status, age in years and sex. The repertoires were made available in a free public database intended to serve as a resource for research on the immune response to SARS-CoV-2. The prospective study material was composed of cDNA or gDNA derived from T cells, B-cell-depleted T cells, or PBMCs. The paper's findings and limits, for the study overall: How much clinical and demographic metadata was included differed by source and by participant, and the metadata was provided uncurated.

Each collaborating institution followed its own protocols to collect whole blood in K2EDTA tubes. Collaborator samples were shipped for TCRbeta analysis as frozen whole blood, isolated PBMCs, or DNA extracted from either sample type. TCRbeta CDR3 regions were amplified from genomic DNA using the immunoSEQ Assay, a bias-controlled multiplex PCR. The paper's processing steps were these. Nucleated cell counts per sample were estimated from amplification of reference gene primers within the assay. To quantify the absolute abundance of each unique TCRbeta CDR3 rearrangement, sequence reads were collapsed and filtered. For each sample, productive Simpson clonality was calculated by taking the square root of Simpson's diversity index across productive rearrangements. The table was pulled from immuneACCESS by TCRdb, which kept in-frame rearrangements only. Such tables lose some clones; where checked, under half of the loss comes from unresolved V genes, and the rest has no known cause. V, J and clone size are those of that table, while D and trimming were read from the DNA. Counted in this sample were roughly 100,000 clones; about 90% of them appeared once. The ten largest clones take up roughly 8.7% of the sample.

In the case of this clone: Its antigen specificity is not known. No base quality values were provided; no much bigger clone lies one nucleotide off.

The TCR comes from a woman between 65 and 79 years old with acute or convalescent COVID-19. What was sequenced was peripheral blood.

Read as DNA, the sequence is TGTGCCACCAGTGATGCCACTAGCGGGGAAGAGACCCAGTACTTC. It encodes CATSDATSGEETQYF. The chain links TRBV24-1 with TRBJ2-5, with TRBD2 identical over 10 junction bases. V loses 3 bases at its end and J loses 3 bases; junction bases beyond the gene matches: 3. Including the terminal cysteine and phenylalanine, the CDR3 comprises 15 residues. CDR3 DNA is the only sequence kept; it has 45 bases, read in frame from the first base. In the germline V gene, CDR1 corresponds to KGHDR and CDR2 to SFDVKD.